This TCR beta chain was recovered during a study of shared clonotypes between healthy human individuals. For this clone: The sample contains more than one DNA sequence encoding this CDR3.

The CDR3 extends over 14 amino acids. Trimming removed 2 bases from V and 0 bases from J, with 8 bases in between. Germline CDR1 is KGHSH and CDR2 is LQKENI. The data were produced by immunoSEQ multiplex PCR, yet TCRdb's version contains in-frame clones alone and is incomplete. The sample lists roughly 1,500,000 clones, 95% to 99% occurring once. Sequenced sample: naive CD4+ T cells sorted from blood. Sample subset: CD45RA+ positively selected. The rearrangement joins TRBV18 to TRBJ2-7, with D possibly TRBD1 on 6 matching bases. This sequence originates from a man aged 25 to 45 in good health. The CDR3 is CASSPRTVSYEQYF. CDR3 DNA: TGTGCCAGCTCACCAAGGACAGTCTCCTACGAGCAGTACTTC.